This is a list of T cell receptor beta chains from one sample in a study of CD8 T cells in ankylosing spondylitis. TCRdb itself ran the 5' RACE reads through MiXCR, one entry per CDR3 protein. The profile shows under 850,000 distinct CDR3 sequences, about 20% of them singletons. Sequenced input: blood, either unsorted or a sorted T cell fraction (not recorded which). These TCRs come from a male donor with ankylosing spondylitis. CDR3s include the opening cysteine and the closing phenylalanine or tryptophan. The D gene is left open where the match is weak. Clone size is stated in some rows and not others, as once, few, many or a class when expanded.

>TRBJ2-3|NA|NA|TRBV9
TGTGCCAGCAGCGCCGGGAGAGATACGCAGTATTTT
CASSAGRDTQYF
>TRBJ2-5|NA|TRBD1|TRBV28
TGTGCCAGCAGTCCCGGGACAGGGGGCCGATTCGGCGAGACCCAGTACTTC
CASSPGTGGRFGETQYF
>TRBJ1-6|NA|NA|TRBV5-5
TGTGCCAGCAGCCCGACGGGAGGCTATAATTCACCCCTCCACTTT
CASSPTGGYNSPLHF
>TRBJ1-6|many|TRBD1|TRBV3-1
TGTGCCAGCAGCCAAGGACAGGGTAATTCACCCCTCCACTTT
CASSQGQGNSPLHF
>TRBJ2-7|NA|NA|TRBV5-1
TGCGCCAGCAGCTTTGATCGGCACTCCTACGAGCAGTACTTC
CASSFDRHSYEQYF
>TRBJ2-1|NA|NA|TRBV7-2
TGTGCCAGCAGCTTAGTACACGAGATCTACAATGAGCAGTTCTTC
CASSLVHEIYNEQFF
>TRBJ2-1|few|NA|TRBV3-1
TGTGCCAGCAGCCAAGTAGGCAGCTTAAATGAGCAGTTCTTC
CASSQVGSLNEQFF
>TRBJ1-1|few|NA|TRBV6-5
TGTGCCAGCAGTTACTCGGTCGGGTTAACTGAAGCTTTCTTT
CASSYSVGLTEAFF
>TRBJ2-3|NA|TRBD2|TRBV9
TGTGCCAGCAGCGGCCACCCCCTAGCGGGGCCCACAGATACGCAGTATTTT
CASSGHPLAGPTDTQYF
>TRBJ2-1|NA|NA|TRBV12-3/TRBV12-4
TGTGCCAGCAGTTCCCGGAGGGCACAACTCTACAATGAGCAGTTCTTC
CASSSRRAQLYNEQFF
>TRBJ2-1|few|NA|TRBV3-1
TGTGCCAGCAGCAAGACAGTCCGTGAGCAGTTCTTC
CASSKTVREQFF
>TRBJ2-3|many|TRBD2|TRBV11-2
TGTGCCAGCAGCTTAATCCTAGCGGGAGGCTCTAGCACAGATACGCAGTATTTT
CASSLILAGGSSTDTQYF
>TRBJ2-7|few|NA|TRBV7-9
TGTGCCAGCAGCCCCGGCGACATTTACTACGAGCAGTACTTC
CASSPGDIYYEQYF
>TRBJ2-1|once|TRBD2|TRBV7-3
TGTGCCAGCAGCTCATGGACTAGCGGGGGCCGCAATGAGCAGTTCTTC
CASSSWTSGGRNEQFF
>TRBJ1-2|few|NA|TRBV3-1
TGTGCCAGCAGTACACACGGGAAAATCGGTGGCTACACCTTC
CASSTHGKIGGYTF
>TRBJ1-1|many|TRBD1|TRBV5-1
TGCGCCAGCAGCCCTGGGACAGGGTACGATGAAGCTTTCTTT
CASSPGTGYDEAFF
>TRBJ1-6|NA|TRBD1|TRBV6-4
TGTGCCAGCAGTAAGGGACAGGCCTTGCCCGATTCACCCCTCCACTTT
CASSKGQALPDSPLHF
>TRBJ1-1|many|NA|TRBV7-2
TGTGCCAGCAGCTTGTTCGGGATGAACACTGAAGCTTTCTTT
CASSLFGMNTEAFF
>TRBJ2-3|many|TRBD2|TRBV29-1
TGCAGCGTTGTTCAGCGGGGGGGCCCCGATACGCAGTATTTT
CSVVQRGGPDTQYF
>TRBJ1-4|NA|TRBD1|TRBV5-5
TGTGCCAGCAGCAATGGGGGACAGCTTAATGAAAAACTGTTTTTT
CASSNGGQLNEKLFF
>TRBJ2-1|NA|TRBD2|TRBV20-1
TGCAGTGCTACCAGGACTAGCGGTCCCAACAATGAGCAGTTCTTC
CSATRTSGPNNEQFF
>TRBJ2-2|NA|TRBD2|TRBV27
TGTGCCAGCTGCGGGGGCGGGGAGCTGTTTTTT
CASCGGGELFF
>TRBJ2-3|many|TRBD2|TRBV7-2
TGTGCCAGCAGCTTGAGCGCGGGAGGGCTTTATACGCAGTATTTT
CASSLSAGGLYTQYF
>TRBJ1-1|many|NA|TRBV15
TGTGCCACCAGCAGAATGGGTAGTGGGCTGAACACTGAAGCTTTCTTT
CATSRMGSGLNTEAFF
>TRBJ1-2|NA|NA|TRBV4-1
TGCGCCAGCAGTCACCCAGGGAGATCTCAGGGTGGCTACACCTTC
CASSHPGRSQGGYTF
>TRBJ1-1|NA|NA|TRBV28
TGTGCCAGCAGTTCTCCCGGAAGATTTTACACTGAAGCTTTCTTT
CASSSPGRFYTEAFF
>TRBJ2-3|many|NA|TRBV5-1
TGCGCCAGCAGGCGGGACTTTTACACAGATACGCAGTATTTT
CASRRDFYTDTQYF
>TRBJ1-1|few|NA|TRBV5-1
TGCGCCAGCAGCCCCGACCCGGGGGGCGAAGCTTTCTTT
CASSPDPGGEAFF
>TRBJ2-5|NA|NA|TRBV25-1
TGTGCCAGCCTTCTGGAGGGATCGGAAGAGACCCAGTACTTC
CASLLEGSEETQYF
>TRBJ2-1|many|NA|TRBV12-3/TRBV12-4
TGTGCCAGCAGTTTCAGGGGTAATGAGCAGTTCTTC
CASSFRGNEQFF
>TRBJ2-1|few|TRBD2|TRBV6-5
TGTGCCAGCAGTTTGACTAGCGGGAGATCAAACAATGAGCAGTTCTTC
CASSLTSGRSNNEQFF
>TRBJ1-1|few|NA|TRBV27
TGTGCCAGCAGCCTAATCCAGGGTTCTGAAGCTTTCTTT
CASSLIQGSEAFF
>TRBJ1-1|few|NA|TRBV20-1
TGCAGTGCTAGTATAAATGTAGAGGTCACTGAAGCTTTCTTT
CSASINVEVTEAFF
>TRBJ1-1|few|NA|TRBV30
TGTGCCTGGACCGTACGGGGTGAAGCTTTCTTT
CAWTVRGEAFF
>TRBJ1-4|NA|TRBD1|TRBV9
TGTGCCAGCAGCGCCCGGACAGGAGAAAAACTGTTTTTT
CASSARTGEKLFF
>TRBJ2-7|few|TRBD2|TRBV9
TGTGCCAGCAGCGTTGGGGGGGGGAACGAGCAGTACTTC
CASSVGGGNEQYF
>TRBJ1-4|NA|NA|TRBV4-2
TGTGCCAGCAGCCCATCCCGGGGCGCGATTAATGAAAAACTGTTTTTT
CASSPSRGAINEKLFF
>TRBJ2-7|few|NA|TRBV15
TGTGCCACCAGCAGAGGGTTGTTGGGCGTCGAGCAGTACTTC
CATSRGLLGVEQYF